Listed here are 32 T cell receptor beta chains from one sample, sequenced in a study of beta chain features in type 1 diabetes. Reverse transcribing all isolated RNA meant expressed TCRB transcripts were sequenced. Assay used: immunoSEQ multiplex PCR; TCRdb lists only in-frame clones, some missing. The sample holds around 280,000 clones, around 16% seen once. Study results and caveats: All four CD4+ subsets of Type 1 diabetes patients contained TCRB CDR3s that were moderately but significantly shorter.

No cognate antigen is known for these TCRs. The sequencing sample was made of naive CD4+ T cells from blood. These receptors originate from a young man with type 1 diabetes.

This clone was detected a few times. V gene TRBV5-1 combines with J gene TRBJ2-6; the match to TRBD1 covers 7 bases. This CDR3 has 19 residues. Trimming removed 4 bases from V and 3 bases from J; junction bases left unmatched: 16. CDR1 and CDR2 (germline): SGHRS, YFSETQ. CDR3 coding DNA: TGCGCCAGCAGCCCCAGGACAGGATCAACCTACGGTGGGGCCAACGTCCTGACTTTC. Protein product: CASSPRTGSTYGGANVLTF.

This clone was observed a handful of times. The chain uses TRBV30 and TRBJ2-3; the D is unclear. Germline V lookup: CDR1 GTSNPN, CDR2 SVGIG (reference sequence). The CDR3 has 14 amino acids. With 1 base removed from V and 6 bases from J, the gap between germline ends came to 14 bases. The CDR3 region is CAWSDARLPDTQYF. In nucleotides, the CDR3 is TGTGCCTGGAGTGACGCGAGATTGCCGGATACGCAGTATTTT.

This clone was detected only a few times. CDR3 coding DNA: TGTGCCAGCAGTGCGTTTGGACTAGCGGAATACGAGCAGTACTTC. It yields the protein CASSAFGLAEYEQYF. The genes are TRBV28 and TRBJ2-7; 10 bases agree with TRBD2. The CDR3 runs to 15 residues. With V trimmed by 5 bases and J by 4 bases, 8 bases remained unmatched. The germline gives CDR1 MDHEN, CDR2 SYDVKM. Supplemented by reference TRBV28 and TRBJ2-7, the full variable domain reads DVKVTQSSRYLVKRTGEKVFLECVQDMDHENMFWYRQDPGLGLRLIYFSYDVKMKEKGDIPEGYSVSREKKERFSLILESASTNQTSMYLCASSAFGLAEYEQYFGPGTRLTVT.

This clone turned up a few times. CDR3 region: CASSGTGTSGSYEQYF. The CDR3 DNA is TGTGCCAGCAGTGGGACCGGGACTAGCGGCTCCTACGAGCAGTACTTC. The rearrangement joins TRBV6-6 to TRBJ2-7, with 11 positions matching TRBD2. Trimming cost V 5 bases and J 0 bases; bases outside gene matches: 6. Per germline, CDR1 MNHNY and CDR2 SVGAGI (reference sequence). The CDR3 consists of 16 residues.

The V gene is TRBV5-4, the J gene TRBJ2-3; 10 bases fit TRBD1. The V segment lost 4 bases and the J segment 4 bases; nucleotides outside the gene matches: 12. Germline CDR1 SGHNT, CDR2 YYREEE (reference sequence). The CDR3 contains 17 residues. In DNA, the CDR3 is TGTGCCAGCAGCCGCACCCATGTCGGGACAGGGGCAGATACGCAGTATTTT. Translated: CASSRTHVGTGADTQYF.

There are a few counts of this clone. The gene calls are TRBV4-1 and TRBJ2-4; 7 positions agree with TRBD1. This CDR3 contains 15 residues. The V segment lost 7 bases and the J segment 0 bases; nucleotides outside the gene matches: 6. Germline assignment: CDR1 MGHRA and CDR2 YSYEKL. CDR3 sequence (DNA): TGCGCCAGCAAGGACAGGATACTAGCCAAAAACATTCAGTACTTC. This encodes CASKDRILAKNIQYF.

V gene TRBV7-2 combines with J gene TRBJ2-7; tentatively, D is TRBD1 (5 bases). The CDR3 contains 15 residues. Germline loops: CDR1 SGHTA, CDR2 FQGNSA. V lost 3 bases and J 2 bases, leaving 14 bases between the germline ends. In DNA, the CDR3 is TGTGCCAGCAGCTTCAGGGCAGTACTTACCTACGAGCAGTACTTC. It encodes CASSFRAVLTYEQYF.

This clone has only a few counts. DNA for the CDR3: TGTGCCAGCAGCTTCCAGCAGGGGGAGACCCAGTACTTC. Encoded protein: CASSFQQGETQYF. The chain couples TRBV7-2 to TRBJ2-5, with D perhaps TRBD1 (6 bases). The germline V and J ends were trimmed by 3 bases and 5 bases, with 10 bases remaining between them. In germline, CDR1 is SGHTA, CDR2 FQGNSA. The CDR3 covers 13 residues.

The chain recombines TRBV27 with TRBJ2-6, with D possibly TRBD2 on 6 matching bases. Trimming took off 3 bases at V and 3 bases at J, with 9 bases between the two ends. Germline V lookup: CDR1 MNHEY, CDR2 SMNVEV (reference sequence). The CDR3 has 15 residues. CDR3 region: CASSFGGSGANVLTF. CDR3 sequence (DNA): TGTGCCAGCAGTTTCGGAGGGAGTGGGGCCAACGTCCTGACTTTC.

This clone was seen a handful of times. This rearrangement joins TRBV7-9 to TRBJ1-1; 7 nucleotides line up with TRBD1. This CDR3 contains 17 residues. V gave up 4 bases and J gave up 0 bases; unmatched junction bases: 11. Germline CDR1 SEHNR, CDR2 FQNEAQ (reference sequence). The CDR3 DNA sequence: TGTGCCAGCAGCTCCCACCCGCGGGACAGTCTGAACACTGAAGCTTTCTTT. Translating it yields CASSSHPRDSLNTEAFF.

This rearrangement joins TRBV5-5 to TRBJ2-1, with 10 bases aligning to TRBD2. Germline values: CDR1 SGHKS, CDR2 YYEKEE (reference sequence). This CDR3 has 18 amino acids. After removal of 4 bases from V and 0 bases from J, the junction contained 10 bases not matched to a gene. The CDR3 sequence: CASSHSTSGGASYNEQFF. The DNA for the CDR3 is TGTGCCAGCAGCCATTCCACAAGCGGGGGGGCCTCCTACAATGAGCAGTTCTTC.

This clone was observed a few times. The chain is built from TRBV2 and TRBJ2-5; 7 bases are shared with TRBD1. The CDR3 consists of 13 residues. The V segment lost 7 bases and the J segment 9 bases; nucleotides outside the gene matches: 11. The V gene's germline CDR1 is SNHLY and CDR2 FYNNEI. The CDR3 DNA reads TGTGCCAGCAACCGGGACAGTCAGGTGGCCCAGTACTTC. The encoded protein is CASNRDSQVAQYF.

V gene TRBV18 combines with J gene TRBJ2-7; possible D gene TRBD1, 5 bases. CDR1 is KGHSH and CDR2 is LQKENI in the germline V gene. CDR3 length: 12 amino acids. Trimming shortened V by 6 bases and J by 3 bases, and 9 bases separated the two germline ends. CDR3: CASSLQDYEQYF. The CDR3 nucleotides read TGTGCCAGCTCGCTACAGGACTACGAGCAGTACTTC.

Written as DNA, the CDR3 is TGTGCCACCAGCAGAGATCGAGATGGAGGGTCACCCCTCCACTTT. Protein: CATSRDRDGGSPLHF. The chain links TRBV15 to TRBJ1-6; D is unclear. The CDR3 has 15 amino acids. V gave up 0 bases and J gave up 10 bases, with 13 bases separating them. Germline CDR1 reads LNHNV; CDR2 reads YYDKDF (reference sequence). Filled out from reference TRBV15 and TRBJ1-6, the complete variable domain reads DAMVIQNPRYQVTQFGKPVTLSCSQTLNHNVMYWYQQKSSQAPKLLFHYYDKDFNNEADTPDNFQSRRPNTSFCFLDIRSPGLGDTAMYLCATSRDRDGGSPLHFGNGTRLTVT.

Notes on this clone: Other DNA sequences in this sample translate to the same CDR3. The rearrangement uses TRBV18 and TRBJ1-1, with no clear D. Germline V CDR1 and CDR2: KGHSH, LQKENI. Trimming removed 6 bases at V and 2 bases at J, with 10 bases between. The CDR3 totals 13 residues. The CDR3 sequence is CASSPRLNTEAFF. The CDR3 DNA follows: TGTGCCAGCTCCCCGAGGCTTAACACTGAAGCTTTCTTT. Together with reference TRBV18 and TRBJ1-1, the CDR3 gives the full variable domain: NAGVMQNPRHLVRRRGQEARLRCSPMKGHSHVYWYRQLPEEGLKFMVYLQKENIIDESGMPKERFSAEFPKEGPSILRIQQVVRGDSAAYFCASSPRLNTEAFFGQGTRLTVV.

The table lists this clone with many counts. V is TRBV23-1 and J is TRBJ2-7, with no clear D. TRBV23-1 is an ORF for which the function is uncertain. The CDR3 sequence is 12 residues long. The V end was cut by 10 bases, the J end by 7 bases, with 17 bases between. The CDR3 DNA reads TGCGCCACACCCCGAGGTTCGCGTGAGCAGTACTTC. Translation gives CATPRGSREQYF.

This clone occurred a few times. V and J are TRBV6-5 and TRBJ2-5, with D possibly TRBD1 on 5 matching bases. This CDR3 has 13 amino acids. V lost 2 bases and J 5 bases, leaving 9 bases between the germline ends. Germline V gives CDR1 MNHEY, CDR2 SVGAGI. For the CDR3, the DNA is TGTGCCAGCAGTTACAGGGGCGCGGAGACCCAGTACTTC. It is translated as CASSYRGAETQYF.

The V and J genes are TRBV5-4 and TRBJ2-7; 10 bases agree with TRBD2. V lost 7 bases to trimming and J lost 0 bases; unmatched junction nucleotides: 4. This CDR3 contains 14 residues. Germline values: CDR1 SGHNT, CDR2 YYREEE (reference sequence). For the CDR3, the DNA is TGTGCCAGCTCGAGCGGGAGGGGCTCCTACGAGCAGTACTTC. Its protein is CASSSGRGSYEQYF.

The sample holds a few counts of this clone. The rearrangement uses TRBV29-1 and TRBJ1-6; D gene ambiguous. The CDR3 loop spans 17 amino acids. V shed 1 base and J shed 0 bases, with 13 bases lying between them. Germline V gives CDR1 SQVTM, CDR2 ANQGSEA. This CDR3 reads CSVEVPGSSSYNSPLHF. The CDR3 nucleotides read TGCAGCGTTGAAGTCCCCGGGTCCAGCTCCTATAATTCACCCCTCCACTTT.

V usage is TRBV5-1 and J usage is TRBJ2-7, with D possibly matching TRBD1 (5 bases). V was clipped by 1 base and J by 5 bases, with 7 bases between them. CDR1 SGHRS and CDR2 YFSETQ come from the germline V gene. The CDR3 spans 12 residues. CDR3 in DNA: TGCGCCAGCAGCTTGCGCAGGGACGAGCAGTACTTC. Residues: CASSLRRDEQYF.

The chain joins TRBV18 to TRBJ2-7; TRBD1 matches at 7 bases. The CDR3 is 13 amino acids. The germline V gene has CDR1 KGHSH and CDR2 LQKENI. After removal of 3 bases from V and 4 bases from J, the junction contained 3 bases not matched to a gene. The CDR3 DNA sequence: TGTGCCAGCTCACCTGGGACAGATTACGAGCAGTACTTC. Its protein product is CASSPGTDYEQYF.

This clone was counted between two and nine times. The chain links TRBV11-2 to TRBJ2-7, with a tentative D call TRBD2 (6 bases). CDR3 length equals 14 residues. The ends were cut back, 0 bases at V and 3 bases at J, with 9 bases in the middle. The V gene's germline CDR1 is SGHAT and CDR2 FQNNGV. Here the CDR3 DNA reads TGTGCCAGCAGCTTAGACCCGGACTACTACGAGCAGTACTTC. Protein sequence: CASSLDPDYYEQYF.

The table lists this clone with a few counts. The chain joins TRBV11-2 to TRBJ2-7; 7 positions match TRBD1. Germline CDR1 and CDR2: SGHAT and FQNNGV. J lost 4 bases, V lost 4 bases, and 7 bases had no gene match. The length of the CDR3 is 14 residues. Here the CDR3 DNA reads TGTGCCAGCAGCTCGCCCCGGGACAGATACGAGCAGTACTTC. Its protein product is CASSSPRDRYEQYF.

This clone has only a few counts. The chain recombines TRBV9 with TRBJ1-2; no clear D. CDR1 SGDLS and CDR2 YYNGEE come from the germline V gene. Trimming cost V 2 bases and J 3 bases, with 11 bases left between them. The CDR3 is 14 residues long. In nucleotides, the CDR3 is TGTGCCAGCAGCGTCTCGGGGAGGGACTATGGCTACACCTTC. As protein: CASSVSGRDYGYTF.

The V call is TRBV4-3, the J call TRBJ2-1, with a tentative D call TRBD2 (7 bases). The CDR3 loop spans 17 amino acids. CDR1 and CDR2 (germline): LGHNA, YSLEER. Deletions cut 1 base from V and 6 bases from J, with 19 bases between. This CDR3 is CASSQGVRGGAGNEQFF. For the CDR3, the DNA is TGCGCCAGCAGCCAAGGTGTTAGGGGGGGGGCGGGCAATGAGCAGTTCTTC.

This chain joins TRBV7-9 and TRBJ2-1; D gene uncertain. CDR3 length: 13 amino acids. V lost 2 bases, J lost 6 bases, and 8 bases lay in between. CDR1 SEHNR and CDR2 FQNEAQ come from the germline V gene (reference sequence). CDR3 nucleotide sequence: TGTGCCAGCAGCTTAACCGGTTCCAATGAGCAGTTCTTC. Encoded protein: CASSLTGSNEQFF.

The CDR3: CASSPRDSTDTQYF. CDR3 bases: TGCGCCAGCAGTCCGCGGGACAGCACAGATACGCAGTATTTT. This rearrangement joins TRBV5-1 to TRBJ2-3; TRBD2 might be the D (6 bases). Looked up from germline, CDR1 is SGHRS and CDR2 is YFSETQ. CDR3 length: 14 amino acids. Trimming shortened V by 5 bases and J by 0 bases, and 10 bases separated the two germline ends.

Turning to this clone: A much larger clone differs from this one at a single base, so this may be a read error. The genes are TRBV7-6 and TRBJ2-5; no firm D call. The CDR3 loop spans 11 amino acids. Germline V gene sequence: CDR1 SGHVS, CDR2 FNYEAQ. V was pared by 4 bases and J by 2 bases, with 2 bases between. CDR3 sequence: CASSSQETQYF. In DNA form, the CDR3 reads TGTGCCAGCAGCTCGCAAGAGACCCAGTACTTC.

Comments on this clone: This specimen includes other DNA sequences encoding the same CDR3. The rearrangement uses TRBV28 and TRBJ2-7; D is uncertain. The CDR3 length is 12 residues. V was shortened by 3 bases and J by 0 bases, with 3 bases between the two germline ends. Germline V gene sequence: CDR1 MDHEN, CDR2 SYDVKM. The CDR3 sequence: CASSFGSYEQYF. The DNA of the CDR3 is TGTGCCAGCAGTTTCGGCTCCTACGAGCAGTACTTC.

Only a few counts were recorded for this clone. The chain links TRBV5-4 to TRBJ2-1; TRBD2 matches 7 bases. Germline V gives CDR1 SGHNT, CDR2 YYREEE (reference sequence). The ends lost 0 bases at V and 3 bases at J; junction bases unmatched: 3. The CDR3 sequence is 15 residues long. CDR3 protein: CASSLVGGDYNEQFF. The CDR3 DNA reads as TGTGCCAGCAGCTTGGTGGGGGGGGACTACAATGAGCAGTTCTTC.

This clone has only one observation. Other DNA variants within this sample encode the same CDR3. The gene calls are TRBV28 and TRBJ2-7; possibly TRBD1 for D (6 bases). Trimming left V 5 bases short and J 2 bases short, with 10 bases between. Looked up from germline, CDR1 is MDHEN and CDR2 is SYDVKM. The CDR3 loop spans 13 amino acids. CDR3 residues: CASSRGQPYEQYF. CDR3 DNA: TGTGCCAGCAGTCGAGGACAGCCCTACGAGCAGTACTTC.

This clone showed up just a few times. Here the CDR3 reads CASSEGDGDNSPLHF. Here the CDR3 DNA reads TGTGCCAGCAGCGAGGGGGACGGGGATAATTCACCCCTCCACTTT. J is TRBJ1-6 and V is TRBV9; D perhaps matches TRBD1 (6 bases). Per germline, CDR1 SGDLS and CDR2 YYNGEE. V was cut by 3 bases and J by 5 bases, with 12 bases left in between. The CDR3 loop spans 15 amino acids.